This is a list of T cell receptor beta chains from one sample in a study of human T cells and chemical hapten exposure. MiXCR was run by TCRdb on the RACE reads, yielding one entry per CDR3 protein. The data show 250,000 or so distinct CDR3 sequences, with around 7% seen just once and about 1.2% held by the top ten. This specimen consisted of whole blood, obtained in connection with sensitization to the hapten diphenylcyclopropenone (DPC). Receptor source: a man aged 18 to 29 with alopecia areata. Some clones in this sample may be carry-over from other donors' samples. Both conserved end residues are part of each CDR3. D genes are given only for firm matches. Only part of the rows carry a size: once, few, many, or a class if the clone is expanded.

>TRBJ2-7|TRBD1|TRBV6-6|.
TGTGCCAGCAGTCTAACCGGGGACAGCTCCTACGAGCAGTACTTC
CASSLTGDSSYEQYF
>TRBJ2-1|.|TRBV29-1|.
TGCAGCGTTTTGGGGGGCAGGCTACCTGTCTCCTACAATGAGCAGTTCTTC
CSVLGGRLPVSYNEQFF
>TRBJ1-1|.|TRBV6-2/TRBV6-3|few
TGTGCCAGCAGTTACCCACTGAATACTGAAGCTTTCTTT
CASSYPLNTEAFF
>TRBJ2-7|TRBD2|TRBV25-1|.
TGTGCCAGCCAAATAGCGGGGAGCTCCTACGAGCAGTACTTC
CASQIAGSSYEQYF
>TRBJ1-1|TRBD1|TRBV5-1|many
TGCGCCAGCAGCGTGACAGGGGGCCTTGAAGCTTTCTTT
CASSVTGGLEAFF
>TRBJ1-4|.|TRBV5-1|.
TGCGCCAGCAGCTTGGGACGGCTTAATGAAAAACTGTTTTTT
CASSLGRLNEKLFF
>TRBJ1-4|.|TRBV12-2|once
.
CASRLNSQGTQLMKNCFF
>TRBJ1-1|.|TRBV10-3|many
TGTGCCATCAGTGAAGGGGACCGAAGAAACACTGAAGCTTTCTTT
CAISEGDRRNTEAFF
>TRBJ2-1|.|TRBV7-3|.
TGTGCCAGCAGGGAACAGGGAGATGGCAATGAGCAGTTCTTC
CASREQGDGNEQFF
>TRBJ2-7|TRBD1|TRBV6-5|many
TGTGCCAGCAGGCGCCGGGACAGGGGGCTGTACGAGCAGTACTTC
CASRRRDRGLYEQYF
>TRBJ2-1|TRBD1|TRBV7-2|few
TGTGCCAGCAGCTCCGGACAGGGAAGGTACAATGAGCAGTTCTTC
CASSSGQGRYNEQFF
>TRBJ2-1|TRBD2|TRBV2|many
TGTGCCAGCAGGGGTTGGACTAGTGGGTACAATGAGCAGTTCTTC
CASRGWTSGYNEQFF
>TRBJ1-1|TRBD1|TRBV27|few
TGTGCCAGCAGTGGGTACAGGGGGCCTACCGAAGCTTTCTTT
CASSGYRGPTEAFF
>TRBJ2-5|TRBD2|TRBV28|many
TGTGCCAGCAGTTTTAGACTAGCGGGGGGCGGGTACCAAGAGACCCAGTACTTC
CASSFRLAGGGYQETQYF
>TRBJ2-1|TRBD1|TRBV5-1|.
TGCGCCAGCAGTCAACTGACAGGGGCGAATGAGCAGTTCTTC
CASSQLTGANEQFF
>TRBJ2-7|.|TRBV6-1|once
TGTGCCAGCAGTGCATCTCGACAGTCCAACGAGCAGTACTTC
CASSASRQSNEQYF
>TRBJ2-7|.|TRBV5-1|.
TGCGCCAGCAGCTTGCGGGTGTCCGGTGAAACCTACGAGCAGTACTTC
CASSLRVSGETYEQYF
>TRBJ1-3|.|TRBV6-5|many
TGTGCCAGCCAAGTGTACCCCTCTGGAAACACCATATATTTT
CASQVYPSGNTIYF
>TRBJ2-4|TRBD1|TRBV7-9|.
TGTGCCAGCAGCCGCTCAAGCCTTGGACAGGACTTACTAGCCAAAAACATTCAGTACTTC
CASSRSSLGQDLLAKNIQYF
>TRBJ1-1|TRBD1|TRBV6-5|.
TGTGCCAGCAGTTACTTTGGGACAGGGGTTCGGTTGAACACTGAAGCTTTCTTT
CASSYFGTGVRLNTEAFF
>TRBJ2-1|TRBD1|TRBV6-2/TRBV6-3|.
TGTGCCAGCAGAGCTCCCGGGACAGTAAGGAATGAGCAGTTCTTC
CASRAPGTVRNEQFF
>TRBJ1-1|TRBD1|TRBV27|many
TGTGCCAGCAGCCCCCGACAGGGAAGCACTGAAGCTTTCTTT
CASSPRQGSTEAFF
>TRBJ1-1|.|TRBV12-3/TRBV12-4|few
TGTGCCAGCAGTTTAGGGGGAGCAGAAAACACTGAAGCTTTCTTT
CASSLGGAENTEAFF
>TRBJ2-1|.|TRBV7-2|.
TGTGCCAGCAGCTTAAACGGGCGTTCCTACAATGAGCAGTTCTTC
CASSLNGRSYNEQFF
>TRBJ1-2|.|TRBV4-3|few
TGCGCCAGCAGCCAAGATCTTCCTAATGGCTACACCTTC
CASSQDLPNGYTF
>TRBJ2-2|.|TRBV4-3|few
TGCGCCAGCAGCCAAGATCGGGGAACGCCCGAGCTGTTTTTT
CASSQDRGTPELFF
>TRBJ2-1|.|TRBV4-1|few
TGCGCCAGCAGCCAGACCGGGTCCTCGGCTCCGGGGCAGTTCTTC
CASSQTGSSAPGQFF
>TRBJ1-4|.|TRBV28|many
TGTGCCAGCAGTTTAAGCGGGACGGGGGATGAAAAACTGTTTTTT
CASSLSGTGDEKLFF
>TRBJ1-6|.|TRBV28|few
TGTGCCAGCAACGGCGGGGAGGGACACTATAATTCACCCCTCCACTTT
CASNGGEGHYNSPLHF
>TRBJ1-5|TRBD1|TRBV2|few
TGTGCCAGCAGTGACCCGACAGGGGGTCAGCCCCAGCATTTT
CASSDPTGGQPQHF